The clone carrying this TCR beta chain has at least ten counts. The sample originates from a study of blood T cells in healthy people across ages. It was with a sample-barcoded 5' primer and a J-beta primer mix that a second PCR of roughly 7 to 11 cycles was run. All samples gave at least 2.5 million CDR3-containing paired-end reads. MiXCR, run by TCRdb on the 5' RACE reads, gives a single entry per CDR3 protein. The sample has hundreds of thousands of distinct CDR3 sequences, 45% to 60% seen once. Trimming took off 4 bases at V and 1 base at J, with 7 bases between the two ends. CDR3 length: 13 residues. Germline V gene sequence: CDR1 MGHRA, CDR2 YSYEKL.

The TCR was taken from a woman of 80 years or more in good health. The chain uses TRBV4-1 and TRBJ1-1; D gene unclear. The sample comprised blood. The CDR3 here is CASSRTANTEAFF. The DNA of the CDR3 is TGCGCCAGCAGCCGGACGGCGAACACTGAAGCTTTCTTT.